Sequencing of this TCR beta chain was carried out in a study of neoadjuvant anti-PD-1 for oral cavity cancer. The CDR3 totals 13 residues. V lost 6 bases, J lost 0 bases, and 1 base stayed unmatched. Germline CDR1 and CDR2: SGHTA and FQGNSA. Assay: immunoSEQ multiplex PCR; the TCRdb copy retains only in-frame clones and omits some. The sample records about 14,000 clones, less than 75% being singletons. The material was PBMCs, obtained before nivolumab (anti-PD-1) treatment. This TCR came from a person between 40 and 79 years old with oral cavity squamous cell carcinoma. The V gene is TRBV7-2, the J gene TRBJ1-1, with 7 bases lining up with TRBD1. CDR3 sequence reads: CASRRGLNTEAFF. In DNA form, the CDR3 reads TGTGCCAGCAGAAGGGGGCTGAACACTGAAGCTTTCTTT.